This entry lists 20 T cell receptor beta chains sequenced from one sample in a study of T cells in Graves' hyperthyroidism and ophthalmopathy. Amplified TCR beta CDR3 regions derived from RNA transcripts. The primer set for the first-round RT-PCR of the TCR CDR3 was HTBI. TCRdb processed the multiplex PCR reads anew with MiXCR; each CDR3 protein has one entry. Of more than 350,000 distinct CDR3 sequences listed, about 14% are singletons. Sequenced: blood. These receptors all stem from a woman between 25 and 40 years old with Graves' ophthalmopathy.

There are a few counts of this clonotype. The chain has TRBV6-5 and TRBJ2-7; a weak D match, TRBD1 (6 bases). The CDR3 runs to 14 residues. Germline CDR1 reads MNHEY; CDR2 reads SVGAGI. Deletions cut 0 bases from V and 4 bases from J, with 10 bases between. The CDR3 DNA reads as TGTGCCAGCAGTTACTCCCAGGGGAAGTACGAGCAGTACTTC. Translating it yields CASSYSQGKYEQYF.

The sample holds many counts of this clonotype. The chain uses TRBV15 and TRBJ1-1; the D is unclear. Between the trimmed V and J ends, which lost 0 bases and 1 base, there was a span of 6 bases. Per germline, CDR1 LNHNV and CDR2 YYDKDF (reference sequence). The CDR3 contains 14 residues. CDR3 in DNA: TGTGCCACCAGCAGAGATTTGGGGAACACTGAAGCTTTCTTT. Its protein is CATSRDLGNTEAFF.

In its sample, this clonotype was seen many times. The J gene is TRBJ1-2, the V gene TRBV28; D is unresolved. V was trimmed by 6 bases and J by 6 bases, leaving 17 bases between them. The germline gives CDR1 MDHEN, CDR2 SYDVKM. This CDR3 region has 14 residues. CDR3 nucleotides: TGTGCCAGCAGCACCCGTCCAGACATCCATGGCTACACCTTC. This codes for CASSTRPDIHGYTF.

This clonotype was recorded a few times. The chain employs TRBV6-1 and TRBJ2-5, with unresolved D. The CDR3 sequence is 12 residues long. V was cut by 4 bases and J by 3 bases, with 6 bases left in between. Germline V gene data show CDR1 as MNHNS and CDR2 as SASEGT. CDR3: CASSVTEETQYF. The CDR3 nucleotides read TGTGCCAGCAGTGTAACGGAAGAGACCCAGTACTTC.

The chain has TRBV12-5 and TRBJ2-2, with D possibly TRBD2 on 6 matching bases. The CDR3 spans 19 residues. V lost 8 bases and J lost 0, with 25 bases in between. Germline assignment: CDR1 LGHNT and CDR2 FRNRAP. DNA for the CDR3: TGTGCTAGTTGCTCCATTGGGAGGATTAATGGCGCGAACACCGGGGAGCTGTTTTTT. It yields the protein CASCSIGRINGANTGELFF. The whole variable domain, remainder taken from reference TRBV12-5 and TRBJ2-2, is DARVTQTPRHKVTEMGQEVTMRCQPILGHNTVFWYRQTMMQGLELLAYFRNRAPLDDSGMPKDRFSAEMPDATLATLKIQPSEPRDSAVYFCASCSIGRINGANTGELFFGEGSRLTVL.

This clonotype was recorded many times. The chain joins TRBV12-3 or TRBV12-4 to TRBJ1-2; D remains unclear. Trimming pared 7 bases from V and 7 bases from J, leaving 19 bases between. This CDR3 has 14 amino acids. CDR3: CASTSWGINGGYTF. The CDR3 DNA reads TGTGCCAGCACCTCGTGGGGTATAAACGGTGGCTACACCTTC.

This clonotype was seen ten or more times. The chain joins TRBV28 to TRBJ1-3; TRBD1 might be the D (6 bases). The CDR3 spans 15 residues. Germline loops: CDR1 MDHEN, CDR2 SYDVKM. The germline V and J ends were trimmed by 4 bases and 0 bases, with 10 bases remaining between them. The CDR3 coding sequence is TGTGCCAGCAGTTGGGGACACGACTCTGGAAACACCATATATTTT. Its protein product is CASSWGHDSGNTIYF.

This clonotype was seen a handful of times. The CDR3, as DNA: TGCAGCGTTGCAGGGGGCTCCTACAATGAGCAGTTCTTC. Translating gives CSVAGGSYNEQFF. V is TRBV29-1 and J is TRBJ2-1; 7 positions agree with TRBD1. The CDR3 sequence is 13 residues long. Germline assignment: CDR1 SQVTM and CDR2 ANQGSEA. The V segment lost 4 bases and the J segment 0 bases; nucleotides outside the gene matches: 0.

This clonotype was picked up many times. The chain links TRBV7-9 to TRBJ2-1, with TRBD2 matching 11 bases. Germline CDR1 SEHNR, CDR2 FQNEAQ (reference sequence). The CDR3 covers 16 residues. Germline trimming cut 2 bases from V and 12 bases from J; bases unmatched to any gene: 12. The CDR3 sequence is CASSLQLAGARLGQFF. The CDR3 nucleotides are TGTGCCAGCAGCTTACAACTAGCGGGGGCCCGGCTGGGGCAGTTCTTC.

In its sample, this clonotype was seen many times. J is TRBJ2-5 and V is TRBV30; D may be TRBD2 (5 bases). CDR1 and CDR2 (germline): GTSNPN, SVGIG (reference sequence). The CDR3 is 13 amino acids. Trimming shortened V by 3 bases and J by 7 bases, and 15 bases separated the two germline ends. This CDR3 is CAWREAVRGTQYF. CDR3 DNA: TGTGCCTGGAGGGAGGCGGTCCGTGGGACCCAGTACTTC. Together with reference TRBV30 and TRBJ2-5, the CDR3 gives the full variable domain: SQTIHQWPATLVQPVGSPLSLECTVEGTSNPNLYWYRQAAGRGLQLLFYSVGIGQISSEVPQNLSASRPQDRQFILSSKKLLLSDSGFYLCAWREAVRGTQYFGPGTRLLVL.

Only a few counts were recorded for this clonotype. The rearrangement joins TRBV18 to TRBJ2-5; D not certain. V was pared by 3 bases and J by 0 bases, with 8 bases between. Germline values: CDR1 KGHSH, CDR2 LQKENI. There are 14 residues in the CDR3. The CDR3 coding sequence is TGTGCCAGCTCACCGACGGCCAACCAAGAGACCCAGTACTTC. Its protein product is CASSPTANQETQYF.

To note about this clonotype: This could be a read error, since a much larger clone is one nucleotide away. This chain uses TRBV2 with TRBJ1-5, with TRBD1 matching 8 bases. This CDR3 region has 14 residues. Germline V gives CDR1 SNHLY, CDR2 FYNNEI. Losses at the gene ends were 6 bases for V and 9 bases for J; bases not matched to a gene: 10. CDR3 amino acids: CASRQGGSFRPQHF. The CDR3 bases are TGTGCCAGCAGACAGGGGGGAAGTTTTCGGCCCCAGCATTTT. The full variable domain, with the rest looked up from reference TRBV2 and TRBJ1-5, is EPEVTQTPSHQVTQMGQEVILRCVPISNHLYFYWYRQILGQKVEFLVSFYNNEISEKSEIFDDQFSVERPDGSNFTLKIRSTKLEDSAMYFCASRQGGSFRPQHFGDGTRLSIL.

In its sample, this clonotype was seen many times. The V and J genes are TRBV20-1 and TRBJ2-1; 7 positions match TRBD2. Germline values: CDR1 DFQATT, CDR2 SNEGSKA (reference sequence). This CDR3 has 15 amino acids. The trim removed 0 bases at V and 5 bases at J, leaving 7 bases unmatched. The DNA for the CDR3 is TGCAGTGCTAGAGATAGGGTCCGGGGGGACAATGAGCAGTTCTTC. Its translation: CSARDRVRGDNEQFF.

Many counts were recorded for this clonotype. The chain carries TRBV12-3 or TRBV12-4 and TRBJ1-2; 11 positions match TRBD1. Trimming took 6 bases from V and 8 from J; bases not matched to a gene: 5. The CDR3 totals 13 residues. The CDR3 loop reads CASSWTGGVGYTF. Here the CDR3 DNA reads TGTGCCAGCAGCTGGACAGGGGGCGTAGGCTACACCTTC.

The chain recombines TRBV2 with TRBJ1-6; D remains unclear. Germline V gene lookup returns CDR1 SNHLY and CDR2 FYNNEI. This CDR3 is 17 amino acids long. V lost 2 bases, J lost 2 bases, and 13 bases lay in between. The CDR3 here is CASSESRVVTYNSPLHF. The DNA of the CDR3 is TGTGCCAGCAGTGAATCGAGGGTCGTTACCTATAATTCACCCCTCCACTTT.

This rearrangement joins TRBV10-2 to TRBJ2-7; D is possibly TRBD1 or TRBD2 (5 bases each). The CDR3 has 14 residues. With 8 bases removed from V and 6 bases from J, the gap between germline ends came to 20 bases. CDR1 and CDR2 from the germline V gene are WSHSY and SAAADI. DNA for the CDR3: TGCGCCAGCGAGGTGAACTCGCAGAGGGGCGAGCAGTACTTC. Amino acid sequence: CASEVNSQRGEQYF.

Many counts were recorded for this clonotype. This chain links TRBV2 with TRBJ2-1, with a weak D call TRBD1 (5 bases). V was shortened by 4 bases and J by 5 bases, with 15 bases between the two germline ends. The germline V gene has CDR1 SNHLY and CDR2 FYNNEI. The CDR3 is made up of 15 amino acids. CDR3 residues: CASSVGNRLDNEQFF. CDR3 bases: TGTGCCAGCAGTGTAGGGAACAGGCTAGACAATGAGCAGTTCTTC.

Concerning this clonotype: Since a much larger clone is just one base distant, this may be a read error. The rearrangement joins TRBV24-1 to TRBJ1-2; a weak D match, TRBD1 (5 bases). This CDR3 comprises 14 residues. From germline, CDR1 is KGHDR and CDR2 SFDVKD. CDR3 nucleotide sequence: TGTGCCACCAGTGAGCGGTACAGGTCCTATGACTACACCTTC. It specifies CATSERYRSYDYTF.

This clonotype was found a few times. This chain connects TRBV6-5 to TRBJ1-5; 8 nucleotides align to TRBD1. The CDR3 is 21 residues long. Germline V gene lookup returns CDR1 MNHEY and CDR2 SVGAGI. V trimming: 4 bases; J trimming: 0 bases; junction bases outside the gene matches: 20. The CDR3 region is CASSSIHHGRGRIYSNQPQHF. DNA for the CDR3: TGTGCCAGCAGTTCCATACACCACGGCAGGGGGCGAATCTATAGCAATCAGCCCCAGCATTTT.

This clonotype was seen ten or more times. In DNA, the CDR3 is TGTGCCAGCAGTTTTTTCGATTCCAGATATCAGCCCCAGCATTTT. Its translation: CASSFFDSRYQPQHF. The chain has TRBV28 and TRBJ1-5; D is undetermined. Trimming took 3 bases from V and 5 from J, leaving 14 bases between them. Germline loops: CDR1 MDHEN, CDR2 SYDVKM. The CDR3 has 15 residues.